This TCR beta chain was profiled in a study of CD8+CD57+ T cells in acquired aplastic anemia. Turning to the study itself: Isolated CD4+ and CD8+ cells, once sorted, yielded DNA averaging 3.2 ug.

Germline-derived CDR1 and CDR2 are SNHLY and FYNNEI. Trimming removed 2 bases at V and 1 base at J, with 9 bases between. The CDR3 runs to 15 residues. This clonotype has a count of ten or more. Its antigen is not known. Using genomic DNA as the template, TCR beta VDJ and CDR3 profiling was carried out. Via MiXCR, TCRdb re-called the reads, giving one row per CDR3 protein. Counted here are 300,000 or so distinct CDR3 sequences, 45% to 65% occurring once; the ten biggest clones make up around 1.3%. Study-level findings and limits: Comparison of patients with controls identified roughly 27 shared CD8+ CDR3 sequences.

In patients chosen for sequencing, flow cytometry had shown CD8+CD57+ cell expansion. The chain combines TRBV2 with TRBJ1-5; TRBD1 is a possible D gene (5 bases). This sequence originates from a human donor with aplastic anemia. The sequencing input was sorted CD4+, CD8+, or CD8+CD57+ T cells (not recorded which) from PBMCs. CDR3 coding DNA: TGTGCCAGCAGTGAAACCAGGGCGAGCAATCAGCCCCAGCATTTT. Its protein is CASSETRASNQPQHF.